The next 14 T cell receptor beta chains were all read from a single sample in a study of T cell repertoires in cytomegalovirus infection. TCRdb re-derived calls from the reads in MiXCR, one entry per CDR3 protein. The table records about 400,000 distinct CDR3 sequences, roughly 18% of them present only once. The sample consisted of PBMCs. The source of these receptors is a human donor in good health (CMV status not recorded). Some clones in this sample may be carry-over from other donors' samples.

The V call is TRBV6-5, the J call TRBJ2-7, with D perhaps matching TRBD1 (6 bases). V was cut by 6 bases and J by 4 bases, with 16 bases left in between. CDR3 length: 14 residues. Germline-derived CDR1 and CDR2 are MNHEY and SVGAGI. The CDR3 DNA is TGTGCCAGCAGGAGGACTCAGGGGTTGTACGAGCAGTACTTC. The encoded protein is CASRRTQGLYEQYF.

Note on this clonotype: This may be a read error, as it is one base from a much larger clone. The J gene is TRBJ1-2, the V gene TRBV7-3, with TRBD1 matching over 7 bases. In germline, CDR1 is SGHTA, CDR2 FQGTGA. The CDR3 length is 13 residues. The CDR3 nucleotides read TGTGCCAGCAGCTTCCTGACAGGGAATGGCTACAACTTC. Its protein product is CASSFLTGNGYNF.

The chain employs TRBV6-6 and TRBJ2-3; maybe TRBD1 (5 bases). V was shortened by 10 bases and J by 2 bases, with 19 bases between the two germline ends. The CDR3 extends over 15 amino acids. Germline V gene data show CDR1 as MNHNY and CDR2 as SVGAGI (reference sequence). This chain's CDR3 is CATLQGRQLTDTQYF. In nucleotides, the CDR3 is TGTGCCACCTTGCAAGGACGACAGCTCACAGATACGCAGTATTTT.

The rearrangement links TRBV20-1 to TRBJ2-3; 10 bases agree with TRBD2. The CDR3 runs 15 residues. Germline V gene lookup returns CDR1 DFQATT and CDR2 SNEGSKA (reference sequence). The ends lost 0 bases at V and 0 bases at J; junction bases unmatched: 0. CDR3 residues: CSARELAGSTDTQYF. Written as DNA, the CDR3 is TGCAGTGCTAGAGAACTAGCGGGGAGCACAGATACGCAGTATTTT.

V gene TRBV29-1 combines with J gene TRBJ1-6; D possibly corresponds to TRBD1 (6 bases). Trimming left V 6 bases short and J 8 bases short, with 11 bases between. Germline assignment: CDR1 SQVTM and CDR2 ANQGSEA. This CDR3 region has 12 residues. The CDR3 is CSVRDMDSPLHF. CDR3 sequence (DNA): TGCAGCGTACGGGACATGGATTCACCCCTCCACTTT.

The chain links TRBV19 to TRBJ1-5, with TRBD1 matching over 9 bases. Trimming cost V 5 bases and J 4 bases; bases outside gene matches: 15. This CDR3 has 18 residues. Germline-derived CDR1 and CDR2 are LNHDA and SQIVND (reference sequence). The DNA for the CDR3 is TGTGCCAGTAGTGAAACGCACCGGGACAGGGTAAGAAATCAGCCCCAGCATTTT. It is translated as CASSETHRDRVRNQPQHF.

The chain has TRBV12-5 and TRBJ2-5; the D gene is possibly TRBD2 (5 bases). The CDR3 length is 15 residues. Germline V CDR1 and CDR2: LGHNT, FRNRAP. V dropped 5 bases and J dropped 5 bases, with 18 bases sitting between them. The CDR3 DNA is TGTGCTAGTGGTCCCTCAGTTGGACTGGTCGAGACCCAGTACTTC. This translates into CASGPSVGLVETQYF.

This clonotype was recorded only once. The V gene is TRBV29-1, the J gene TRBJ2-3, with D possibly being TRBD1 (6 bases). The germline V and J ends were trimmed by 7 bases and 2 bases, with 13 bases remaining between them. The germline CDR1 and CDR2 sequences are SQVTM and ANQGSEA. The CDR3 loop spans 13 amino acids. The CDR3 sequence: CSAQGTYTDTQYF. In DNA form, the CDR3 reads TGCAGCGCCCAGGGGACCTACACAGATACGCAGTATTTT.

This clonotype has a handful of counts. The chain couples TRBV12-3 or TRBV12-4 to TRBJ2-7; no definite D call. This CDR3 is built from 13 residues. The V end lost 7 bases, the J end lost 2 bases, and 12 bases lay between the germline ends. CDR3 protein: CASKGVLAYEQYF. The CDR3 bases are TGTGCCAGCAAAGGTGTACTCGCCTACGAGCAGTACTTC.

V is TRBV20-1 and J is TRBJ2-1; D remains ambiguous. Germline CDR1 and CDR2: DFQATT and SNEGSKA (reference sequence). This CDR3 has 11 amino acids. V lost 5 bases to trimming and J lost 7 bases, with 9 bases between them. This CDR3 is CSARSVNEQFF. The CDR3 DNA is TGCAGTGCTCGCTCTGTTAATGAGCAGTTCTTC.

This clonotype appeared a few times. This sequence joins TRBV6-7 and TRBJ1-5; 8 bases map to TRBD1. TRBV6-7 is noted as an ORF with a role that remains uncertain. The CDR3 consists of 16 residues. Unmatched junction bases numbered 5, after V lost 2 bases and J lost 2 bases. The CDR3 is CASSYDQGAGNQPQHF. DNA for the CDR3: TGTGCCAGCAGTTACGATCAGGGGGCCGGCAATCAGCCCCAGCATTTT.

This clonotype appeared many times. The chain recombines TRBV2 with TRBJ2-1; 12 positions agree with TRBD2. CDR1 and CDR2 from the germline V gene are SNHLY and FYNNEI. The V segment lost 6 bases and the J segment 4 bases; nucleotides outside the gene matches: 4. This CDR3 spans 15 amino acids. CDR3 amino acids: CASRASGGAYNEQFF. CDR3 DNA: TGTGCCAGCAGAGCTAGCGGGGGGGCTTACAATGAGCAGTTCTTC.

The sample holds a few counts of this clonotype. The chain carries TRBV7-2 and TRBJ1-1; D unresolved. Germline CDR1 is SGHTA and CDR2 is FQGNSA. V lost 5 bases, J lost 1 base, and 8 bases lay in between. This CDR3 has 13 amino acids. CDR3 bases: TGTGCCAGCAGCCAGCGGGCGAACACTGAAGCTTTCTTT. It codes for CASSQRANTEAFF. The complete variable domain, with remaining parts taken from reference TRBV7-2 and TRBJ1-1, reads GAGVSQSPSNKVTEKGKDVELRCDPISGHTALYWYRQSLGQGLEFLIYFQGNSAPDKSGLPSDRFSAERTGGSVSTLTIQRTQQEDSAVYLCASSQRANTEAFFGQGTRLTVV.

The chain links TRBV11-2 to TRBJ2-1; 15 bases fit TRBD2. Germline CDR1 and CDR2: SGHAT and FQNNGV. V lost 5 bases and J lost 0; bases outside the gene matches: 8. The CDR3 loop spans 19 amino acids. The CDR3 DNA reads as TGTGCCAGCAGCCGAGGACTAGCGGGAGGGCTCCTCTCCTACAATGAGCAGTTCTTC. This translates into CASSRGLAGGLLSYNEQFF.